Following are 17 T cell receptor beta chains from one sample sequenced in a study of cytomegalovirus exposure and HLA in healthy donors. With 60 Vbeta and 13 Jbeta primers, the PCR was carried out. Measured with immunoSEQ multiplex PCR; TCRdb has only the in-frame clones, and not every one. Of about 100,000 clones detected, approximately 76% appear once; the ten largest clones hold around 17%. Sequencing input: PBMCs. The receptors derive from a woman aged 55-75 years in good health and CMV-seropositive.

DNA of the CDR3: TGTGCCAGCAGTATGGGAGCGTGGGGCTACACCTTC. Encoded protein: CASSMGAWGYTF. This chain joins TRBV6-5 and TRBJ1-2, with D unclear. Germline loops: CDR1 MNHEY, CDR2 SVGAGI. Trimming pared 5 bases from V and 8 bases from J, leaving 12 bases between. The CDR3 spans 12 residues.

V and J are TRBV29-1 and TRBJ2-3, with 10 bases identical to TRBD2. Germline CDR1 is SQVTM and CDR2 is ANQGSEA. Trimming removed 4 bases from V and 4 bases from J; junction bases left unmatched: 5. The CDR3 is 14 amino acids. The CDR3 loop reads CSVAPSGRADTQYF. The CDR3 DNA is TGCAGCGTTGCTCCCAGCGGGAGGGCAGATACGCAGTATTTT.

The rearrangement uses TRBV28 and TRBJ2-1; 13 bases match TRBD2. The CDR3 sequence is 17 residues long. The V gene end was trimmed by 5 bases and the J gene end by 5 bases; junction bases not matched to a gene: 9. Looked up from germline, CDR1 is MDHEN and CDR2 is SYDVKM. In DNA, the CDR3 is TGTGCCAGCAGTCAAGCCGCCGGGACTAGCGGGAACAATGAGCAGTTCTTC. Amino acid sequence: CASSQAAGTSGNNEQFF.

The chain combines TRBV27 with TRBJ2-4; 9 nucleotides agree with TRBD1. Germline trimming cut 5 bases from V and 9 bases from J; bases unmatched to any gene: 8. CDR3 length: 14 residues. Germline assignment: CDR1 MNHEY and CDR2 SMNVEV (reference sequence). The CDR3, as DNA: TGTGCCAGCAGTCAGGGACAGGGTCAAGGCATTCAGTACTTC. It translates to CASSQGQGQGIQYF.

The gene calls are TRBV5-6 and TRBJ1-1; perhaps TRBD1 as D (5 bases). Germline CDR1 reads SGHDT; CDR2 reads YYEEEE. The CDR3 covers 14 residues. Trimming cost V 2 bases and J 4 bases, with 12 bases left between them. The CDR3 region has the DNA TGTGCCAGCAGCTTAGGCAGGGTTGGCACTGAAGCTTTCTTT. It is translated as CASSLGRVGTEAFF.

This chain joins TRBV19 and TRBJ2-1; 9 nucleotides match TRBD1. CDR3 size: 15 residues. The V gene end was trimmed by 4 bases and the J gene end by 7 bases; junction bases not matched to a gene: 8. Germline values: CDR1 LNHDA, CDR2 SQIVND (reference sequence). CDR3 sequence reads: CASSTGQGSWNEQFF. The CDR3 DNA reads TGTGCCAGTAGTACGGGACAGGGTAGTTGGAATGAGCAGTTCTTC. Complete variable domain (other parts from reference TRBV19 and TRBJ2-1): DGGITQSPKYLFRKEGQNVTLSCEQNLNHDAMYWYRQDPGQGLRLIYYSQIVNDFQKGDIAEGYSVSREKKESFPLTVTSAQKNPTAFYLCASSTGQGSWNEQFFGPGTRLTVL.

As DNA, the CDR3 is TGTGCCAGCAGCGGAGACAGGGTGAACACTGAAGCTTTCTTT. Translation: CASSGDRVNTEAFF. The V and J genes are TRBV9 and TRBJ1-1, with TRBD1 matching over 7 bases. Germline V CDR1 and CDR2: SGDLS, YYNGEE. The CDR3 spans 14 residues. After removal of 3 bases from V and 0 bases from J, the junction contained 2 bases not matched to a gene.

V usage is TRBV10-3 and J usage is TRBJ2-1; 9 nucleotides agree with TRBD2. The CDR3 contains 14 residues. Germline CDR1 ENHRY, CDR2 SYGVKD. Germline trimming cut 3 bases from V and 7 bases from J; bases unmatched to any gene: 4. The CDR3 loop reads CAISDGREGNEQFF. The CDR3 coding sequence is TGTGCCATCAGTGACGGGCGGGAGGGTAATGAGCAGTTCTTC.

The chain has TRBV29-1 and TRBJ2-3, with D perhaps matching TRBD2 (5 bases). Germline assignment: CDR1 SQVTM and CDR2 ANQGSEA. CDR3 length: 15 residues. Trimming left V 0 bases short and J 4 bases short, with 14 bases between. CDR3 loop: CSVEDEGLTPDTQYF. In DNA, the CDR3 is TGCAGCGTTGAAGATGAGGGTCTGACTCCAGATACGCAGTATTTT.

The chain has TRBV6-4 and TRBJ2-2; D may be TRBD1 (6 bases). The CDR3 has 14 amino acids. The V end lost 6 bases, the J end lost 6 bases, and 14 bases lay between the germline ends. Looked up from germline, CDR1 is MRHNA and CDR2 is SNTAGT. CDR3 in DNA: TGTGCCAGCAGATTGGACAGTGCCGCCGGGGAGCTGTTTTTT. Translated: CASRLDSAAGELFF.

This clone occurred a few times. The chain joins TRBV5-1 to TRBJ1-2; D gene ambiguous. The CDR3 has 13 amino acids. The V gene's germline CDR1 is SGHRS and CDR2 YFSETQ. Trimming cost V 0 bases and J 3 bases, with 6 bases left between them. This chain's CDR3 is CASSLGQYYGYTF. DNA of the CDR3: TGCGCCAGCAGCTTGGGGCAGTACTATGGCTACACCTTC.

In its sample, this clone was seen a few times. This chain joins TRBV9 and TRBJ1-1; D is unresolved. Looked up from germline, CDR1 is SGDLS and CDR2 is YYNGEE. This CDR3 contains 14 residues. V was trimmed by 0 bases and J by 1 base, leaving 7 bases between them. The CDR3 DNA sequence: TGTGCCAGCAGCGTAGATGCGGGGAACACTGAAGCTTTCTTT. As protein: CASSVDAGNTEAFF.

The rearrangement joins TRBV18 to TRBJ2-3; TRBD2 might be the D (5 bases). The germline gives CDR1 KGHSH, CDR2 LQKENI. The V and J ends lost 6 bases and 5 bases respectively, with 12 bases between them. The CDR3 length is 13 residues. The CDR3 DNA sequence: TGTGCCAGCTCTATCCGAGGGATAGATACGCAGTATTTT. Residues: CASSIRGIDTQYF.

The rearrangement links TRBV20-1 to TRBJ2-5, with a weak D call TRBD1 (6 bases). Looked up from germline, CDR1 is DFQATT and CDR2 is SNEGSKA (reference sequence). V was clipped by 2 bases and J by 11 bases, with 12 bases between them. CDR3 length equals 11 residues. DNA for the CDR3: TGCAGTGCTAGACTGGGTACAGGGCAGTACTTC. This gives the protein CSARLGTGQYF.

The chain employs TRBV7-9 and TRBJ1-3, with D hard to call. The CDR3 sequence is 17 residues long. Germline CDR1 and CDR2: SEHNR and FQNEAQ (reference sequence). The V gene lost 2 bases and the J gene lost 1 base, with 15 bases spanning the gap. This CDR3 reads CASSLNAWRASGNTIYF. The CDR3 bases are TGTGCCAGCAGCTTAAACGCATGGAGGGCATCTGGAAACACCATATATTTT.

This clone was seen once. The CDR3 region is CASSPEVGTSELSYNEQFF. The CDR3 nucleotides read TGTGCCAGCTCACCTGAGGTGGGGACTAGCGAATTGTCCTACAATGAGCAGTTCTTC. The chain couples TRBV18 to TRBJ2-1, with TRBD2 matching over 10 bases. V lost 3 bases to trimming and J lost 1 base; unmatched junction nucleotides: 12. The CDR3 totals 19 residues. CDR1 is KGHSH, CDR2 LQKENI, per germline.

The chain recombines TRBV7-9 with TRBJ1-1; perhaps TRBD1 as D (5 bases). With 5 bases removed from V and 4 bases from J, the gap between germline ends came to 17 bases. CDR3 length: 15 amino acids. Germline V gene sequence: CDR1 SEHNR, CDR2 FQNEAQ (reference sequence). CDR3 in amino acids: CASSTSGTRGTEAFF. DNA for the CDR3: TGTGCCAGCAGCACTTCCGGGACTCGAGGCACTGAAGCTTTCTTT.